This T cell receptor beta chain was captured in a study of beta chain features in type 1 diabetes. Study-wide findings and caveats: Among patients with Type 1 diabetes, TCRB CDR3s were moderately but significantly shorter in every one of the four CD4+ subsets. An over-representation of cells with high TCR expression could result from cDNA sequencing.

In regard to this clone: No antigen is known for it.

Investigators reverse transcribed all isolated RNA, so they sequenced expressed TCRB transcripts. TCRdb's copy holds only in-frame clones and misses some; the assay was immunoSEQ multiplex PCR. The sample consists of hundreds of thousands of clones, more than 12% of them appearing once. Germline lookup yields CDR1 SQVTM and CDR2 ANQGSEA. V was pared by 6 bases and J by 2 bases, with 18 bases between. The CDR3 consists of 15 residues. The J gene is TRBJ2-3, the V gene TRBV29-1; a possible D gene is TRBD2 (6 bases). The TCR comes from a man aged 18 to 30 with type 1 diabetes. The specimen sequenced was naive CD4+ T cells from blood. The CDR3 protein is CSVFSYSGYTDTQYF. CDR3 sequence (DNA): TGCAGCGTCTTCTCCTATAGCGGATACACAGATACGCAGTATTTT.